This T cell receptor beta chain was captured in a study of CD8+ T cells in alopecia areata. Study conclusions and caveats: TCRs were shared less clearly across patients than in mice, possibly for HLA-related reasons. Normal skin contains resident alphabeta T cells, and these are also sequenced in scalp samples.

Regarding this clone: What it recognizes is unknown.

Sequencing relied on a cDNA template that was reverse transcribed from extracted RNA. Produced via immunoSEQ multiplex PCR; TCRdb's table is partial and in-frame only. Among roughly 20,000 clones listed, 60% to 65% were seen once. Five or six patients' sorted CD4+ cells yielded CD25+CD127- cells. Patients with alopecia areata provided lesional scalp punch biopsies as well as peripheral blood. V was clipped by 4 bases and J by 0 bases, with 19 bases between them. CDR1 is SGHDN and CDR2 is FVKESK in the germline V gene. The CDR3 consists of 18 residues. This chain joins TRBV14 and TRBJ2-4, with no clear D. Sequenced sample: CD4+ Tregs sorted from blood. This receptor was obtained from a human donor with alopecia areata. CDR3 residues: CASSPNSLKLLAKNIQYF. CDR3 nucleotides: TGTGCCAGCAGCCCCAACTCCCTAAAGCTTCTAGCCAAAAACATTCAGTACTTC.